Listed here is a single T cell receptor beta chain. What it binds is not known. 13 Jbeta primers and 60 Vbeta primers were used for the PCR. The data were produced by immunoSEQ multiplex PCR, yet TCRdb's version contains in-frame clones alone and is incomplete. The sample consists of just over 70,000 clones, roughly 74% of them appearing once. The data derive from a study of cytomegalovirus exposure and HLA in healthy donors. For the study at large: In an earlier analysis, approximately 120 million unique TCR beta sequences were found from 150 million to 200 million T cells. Study-level points and caveats: The classifier, whose performance was assessed in both the original and validation cohorts, reportedly diagnosed cytomegalovirus status with high specificity and sensitivity. Researchers reported that a few CMV-associated chains were confirmed in vitro as CMV antigen-specific.

J was trimmed by 0 bases and V by 4 bases; bases with no gene match: 6. Germline V gives CDR1 SGHNT, CDR2 YYREEE (reference sequence). CDR3 length: 15 residues. The receptor was isolated from a human donor in good health. Sequences were obtained from PBMCs. The chain uses TRBV5-4 and TRBJ1-1, with TRBD1 matching 7 bases. The CDR3 spells CASSRDRVMNTEAFF. The CDR3 DNA sequence: TGTGCCAGCAGCCGTGACAGGGTGATGAACACTGAAGCTTTCTTT. Drawing the rest from reference TRBV5-4 and TRBJ1-1, the complete variable domain is ETGVTQSPTHLIKTRGQQVTLRCSSQSGHNTVSWYQQALGQGPQFIFQYYREEENGRGNFPPRFSGLQFPNYSSELNVNALELDDSALYLCASSRDRVMNTEAFFGQGTRLTVV.